The 32 T cell receptor beta chains below come from one sample, sequenced in a study of cytomegalovirus exposure and HLA in healthy donors. This table comes from immunoSEQ multiplex PCR, and its TCRdb copy is limited to in-frame clones, with some not included. The profile shows roughly 190,000 clones, about 89% of them singletons. The sequenced material came from PBMCs. The source of these receptors is a young man in good health and CMV-seropositive.

This clone appeared a few times. This chain's CDR3 is CASSGTGGTQYF. CDR3 sequence (DNA): TGTGCCAGCTCCGGGACAGGAGGGACCCAGTACTTC. The V call is TRBV6-5, the J call TRBJ2-5, with 8 bases lining up with TRBD1. The CDR3 covers 12 residues. The trim removed 8 bases at V and 7 bases at J, leaving 6 bases unmatched. Germline CDR1 and CDR2: MNHEY and SVGAGI.

DNA of the CDR3: TGTGCCAGCAGCGCCAATACCTGGCAGGGGGTCCAGCCCCAGCATTTT. It specifies CASSANTWQGVQPQHF. The V gene is TRBV11-2, the J gene TRBJ1-5; 7 bases are a match to TRBD1. Per germline, CDR1 SGHAT and CDR2 FQNNGV. V shed 5 bases, J shed 7 bases, and the junction held 14 bases outside the gene matches. This CDR3 is 16 amino acids long.

The V call is TRBV10-1, the J call TRBJ1-2; perhaps TRBD1 as D (5 bases). Between the trimmed V and J ends, which lost 4 bases and 4 bases, there was a span of 13 bases. CDR1 is WNHNN, CDR2 SYGVQD, per germline (reference sequence). This CDR3 has 14 amino acids. As DNA, the CDR3 is TGCGCCAGCAGTGGGGGGGAACAAACCTATGGCTACACCTTC. Encoded protein: CASSGGEQTYGYTF.

The rearrangement joins TRBV6-5 to TRBJ2-7; 10 bases fit TRBD2. The germline CDR1 and CDR2 sequences are MNHEY and SVGAGI. The V and J ends lost 0 bases and 3 bases, in that order; junction bases with no gene match: 5. The CDR3 totals 16 residues. For the CDR3, the DNA is TGTGCCAGCAGTTACTCTGGACTAGCGGAGGACTACGAGCAGTACTTC. The encoded protein is CASSYSGLAEDYEQYF.

There are a few counts of this clone. J is TRBJ2-3 and V is TRBV10-3; D remains ambiguous. The length of the CDR3 is 12 residues. Germline lookup yields CDR1 ENHRY and CDR2 SYGVKD. With 6 bases removed from V and 5 bases from J, the gap between germline ends came to 9 bases. The CDR3: CAISRSGDTQYF. DNA for the CDR3: TGTGCCATCAGCAGGTCGGGAGATACGCAGTATTTT.

CDR3 coding DNA: TGTGCCAGCAGCCCAACAGGGGGGAGCACTGAAGCTTTCTTT. Amino acid sequence: CASSPTGGSTEAFF. The rearrangement uses TRBV6-5 and TRBJ1-1, with 8 bases lining up with TRBD1. V shed 6 bases and J 4 bases; nucleotides not matched to a gene: 7. Germline CDR1 and CDR2: MNHEY and SVGAGI. This CDR3 has 14 amino acids.

The chain combines TRBV28 with TRBJ2-1, with TRBD1 matching over 7 bases. The trim removed 6 bases at V and 9 bases at J, leaving 17 bases unmatched. CDR3 length: 16 amino acids. Germline V gives CDR1 MDHEN, CDR2 SYDVKM. The CDR3 loop is CASSPPGPTSGGEQFF. In nucleotides, the CDR3 is TGTGCCAGCAGCCCTCCGGGCCCAACCTCAGGGGGTGAGCAGTTCTTC.

The chain employs TRBV28 and TRBJ2-7; possibly TRBD1 for D (5 bases). This CDR3 is built from 13 residues. Germline-derived CDR1 and CDR2 are MDHEN and SYDVKM. V dropped 10 bases and J dropped 2 bases, with 15 bases sitting between them. The CDR3 region is CAIAGRSTYEQYF. The CDR3 DNA is TGTGCCATCGCAGGGCGATCAACCTACGAGCAGTACTTC. Full variable domain (rest looked up from reference TRBV28 and TRBJ2-7): DVKVTQSSRYLVKRTGEKVFLECVQDMDHENMFWYRQDPGLGLRLIYFSYDVKMKEKGDIPEGYSVSREKKERFSLILESASTNQTSMYLCAIAGRSTYEQYFGPGTRLTVT.

The chain is built from TRBV5-5 and TRBJ1-1, with TRBD1 matching over 10 bases. The CDR3 covers 15 residues. J gave up 3 bases and V 3 bases, and 5 bases lay outside the gene matches. Germline lookup yields CDR1 SGHKS and CDR2 YYEKEE (reference sequence). DNA for the CDR3: TGTGCCAGCAGCTACCCGGACAGGGGGGACACTGAAGCTTTCTTT. Protein: CASSYPDRGDTEAFF.

This clone was found once. This chain joins TRBV6-5 and TRBJ1-2; D unclear. Germline CDR1 and CDR2: MNHEY and SVGAGI. CDR3 length: 12 residues. Trimming removed 2 bases at V and 5 bases at J, with 6 bases between. CDR3 DNA sequence: TGTGCCAGCAGTTACGGAGATTATGGCTACACCTTC. Protein product: CASSYGDYGYTF.

This sequence joins TRBV19 and TRBJ2-7; 9 positions match TRBD1. Germline CDR1 and CDR2: LNHDA and SQIVND (reference sequence). The CDR3 covers 15 residues. J gave up 2 bases and V 5 bases, and 7 bases lay outside the gene matches. The DNA of the CDR3 is TGTGCCAGTAGTCCACAGGGGGCGACCCCCTACGAGCAGTACTTC. This gives the protein CASSPQGATPYEQYF.

The chain couples TRBV7-2 to TRBJ1-2; possible D gene TRBD1, 5 bases. The CDR3 consists of 13 residues. V lost 1 base and J 8 bases, leaving 11 bases between the germline ends. Per the germline V gene, CDR1 is SGHTA and CDR2 is FQGNSA. The CDR3 nucleotides read TGTGCCAGCAGCTTAGTACCGGAGGGGGGCTACACCTTC. Its protein is CASSLVPEGGYTF.

The V gene is TRBV19, the J gene TRBJ1-2; D possibly corresponds to TRBD1 (6 bases). This CDR3 contains 14 residues. Looked up from germline, CDR1 is LNHDA and CDR2 is SQIVND (reference sequence). V was pared by 7 bases and J by 5 bases, with 17 bases between. The CDR3 DNA sequence: TGTGCCAGTACTAGGGAAGGGGGTAGTTATGGCTACACCTTC. Translated: CASTREGGSYGYTF. Based on the CDR3 plus reference TRBV19 and TRBJ1-2, the full variable domain is DGGITQSPKYLFRKEGQNVTLSCEQNLNHDAMYWYRQDPGQGLRLIYYSQIVNDFQKGDIAEGYSVSREKKESFPLTVTSAQKNPTAFYLCASTREGGSYGYTFGSGTRLTVV.

The J gene is TRBJ2-5, the V gene TRBV5-6; TRBD1 matches 7 bases. Germline V CDR1 and CDR2: SGHDT, YYEEEE. Trimming at V came to 2 bases and at J to 4 bases, leaving 8 bases not matched to a gene. This CDR3 has 15 residues. The CDR3 spells CASSLETGFAETQYF. The DNA for the CDR3 is TGTGCCAGCAGCTTAGAGACAGGGTTCGCAGAGACCCAGTACTTC.

The chain couples TRBV9 to TRBJ2-3; D is uncertain. There are 16 residues in the CDR3. The germline V and J ends were trimmed by 0 bases and 3 bases, with 14 bases remaining between them. In germline, CDR1 is SGDLS, CDR2 YYNGEE. The CDR3 DNA follows: TGTGCCAGCAGCGTAGTTTTTGGTTATAGGACAGATACGCAGTATTTT. Translating it yields CASSVVFGYRTDTQYF.

The chain couples TRBV7-9 to TRBJ1-3; D is unclear. The CDR3 is made up of 15 amino acids. Germline CDR1 reads SEHNR; CDR2 reads FQNEAQ (reference sequence). The germline V and J ends were trimmed by 1 base and 0 bases, with 7 bases remaining between them. The CDR3 region has the DNA TGTGCCAGCAGCTTAGGGCCGACCTCTGGAAACACCATATATTTT. It yields the protein CASSLGPTSGNTIYF. The full variable domain, with the rest looked up from reference TRBV7-9 and TRBJ1-3, is DTGVSQNPRHKITKRGQNVTFRCDPISEHNRLYWYRQTLGQGPEFLTYFQNEAQLEKSRLLSDRFSAERPKGSFSTLEIQRTEQGDSAMYLCASSLGPTSGNTIYFGEGSWLTVV.

The rearrangement joins TRBV13 to TRBJ1-2; D is undetermined. The V and J ends lost 1 base and 0 bases respectively, with 9 bases between them. Germline values: CDR1 PRHDT, CDR2 FYEKMQ (reference sequence). This CDR3 is built from 15 residues. The CDR3 DNA follows: TGTGCCAGCAGCTTAGCCGGGAGAGCTAACTATGGCTACACCTTC. Encoded protein: CASSLAGRANYGYTF. The variable domain in full, with the rest retrieved from reference TRBV13 and TRBJ1-2, is AAGVIQSPRHLIKEKRETATLKCYPIPRHDTVYWYQQGPGQDPQFLISFYEKMQSDKGSIPDRFSAQQFSDYHSELNMSSLELGDSALYFCASSLAGRANYGYTFGSGTRLTVV.

The chain uses TRBV27 and TRBJ1-3; D possibly corresponds to TRBD1 (6 bases). Trimming stripped 6 bases from V and 0 bases from J, with 12 bases between. The CDR3 consists of 15 residues. The germline V gene has CDR1 MNHEY and CDR2 SMNVEV (reference sequence). Here the CDR3 DNA reads TGTGCCAGCAGCCTAGGGGGGAGCTCTGGAAACACCATATATTTT. It yields the protein CASSLGGSSGNTIYF.

The chain uses TRBV14 and TRBJ2-7, with 10 bases that match TRBD1. The CDR3 sequence is 15 residues long. V dropped 4 bases and J dropped 3; count of bases not matched to a gene: 6. Germline V CDR1 and CDR2: SGHDN, FVKESK. In DNA, the CDR3 is TGTGCCAGCAGCCTACGGGACAGGGGATTCTACGAGCAGTACTTC. Protein sequence: CASSLRDRGFYEQYF.

The chain has TRBV27 and TRBJ1-6, with D perhaps matching TRBD1 (5 bases). CDR3 length: 16 amino acids. Trimming stripped 2 bases from V and 0 bases from J, with 8 bases between. CDR1 MNHEY and CDR2 SMNVEV come from the germline V gene (reference sequence). The CDR3 reads CASSLGASSYNSPLHF. CDR3 sequence (DNA): TGTGCCAGCAGTTTAGGGGCGAGCTCCTATAATTCACCCCTCCACTTT.

The chain links TRBV25-1 to TRBJ1-1; weak D call: TRBD1 (5 bases). The CDR3 is made up of 13 amino acids. With 7 bases removed from V and 5 bases from J, the gap between germline ends came to 14 bases. Germline V gene lookup returns CDR1 MGHDK and CDR2 SYGVNS. The CDR3 DNA follows: TGTGCCAGCAATGCGGGGGGTCGAACTGAAGCTTTCTTT. Amino acids: CASNAGGRTEAFF.

The chain has TRBV4-3 and TRBJ2-3, with TRBD2 identical over 12 bases. Germline V gene data show CDR1 as LGHNA and CDR2 as YSLEER. With V trimmed by 0 bases and J by 6 bases, 4 bases remained unmatched. The CDR3 runs 16 residues. The CDR3 DNA reads TGCGCCAGCAGCCAAGATCGGCTAGCGGGAGGGGATACGCAGTATTTT. Its protein product is CASSQDRLAGGDTQYF.

V is TRBV5-4 and J is TRBJ2-2, with a possible D match to TRBD1 (5 bases). The CDR3 consists of 15 residues. Germline assignment: CDR1 SGHNT and CDR2 YYREEE (reference sequence). V gave up 1 base and J gave up 1 base, with 8 bases separating them. The CDR3 protein is CASSLKTGNTGELFF. In DNA, the CDR3 is TGTGCCAGCAGCTTGAAAACAGGGAACACCGGGGAGCTGTTTTTT.

The chain combines TRBV28 with TRBJ1-5; a possible D gene is TRBD1 (5 bases). The germline V gene encodes CDR1 MDHEN and CDR2 SYDVKM. This CDR3 spans 14 amino acids. With 3 bases removed from V and 5 bases from J, the gap between germline ends came to 11 bases. The CDR3 loop reads CASSFSQADQPQHF. CDR3 nucleotide sequence: TGTGCCAGCAGTTTCTCACAGGCAGATCAGCCCCAGCATTTT.

The V gene is TRBV25-1, the J gene TRBJ2-2; D is possibly TRBD2 (6 bases). Germline CDR1 reads MGHDK; CDR2 reads SYGVNS. Trimming took off 2 bases at V and 3 bases at J, with 16 bases between the two ends. The CDR3 spans 17 residues. In nucleotides, the CDR3 is TGTGCCAGCAGTGAACCCCGGGACTCAAAACACACCGGGGAGCTGTTTTTT. Its translation is CASSEPRDSKHTGELFF. Full variable domain (rest looked up from reference TRBV25-1 and TRBJ2-2): EADIYQTPRYLVIGTGKKITLECSQTMGHDKMYWYQQDPGMELHLIHYSYGVNSTEKGDLSSESTVSRIRTEHFPLTLESARPSHTSQYLCASSEPRDSKHTGELFFGEGSRLTVL.

The V and J genes are TRBV6-5 and TRBJ1-1; 9 positions agree with TRBD1. The CDR3 consists of 14 residues. Trimming at V came to 6 bases and at J to 10 bases, leaving 12 bases not matched to a gene. Per germline, CDR1 MNHEY and CDR2 SVGAGI. CDR3 nucleotide sequence: TGTGCCAGCAGGGCCCGGGACAGGGCCGGCGGAGCTTTCTTT. It yields the protein CASRARDRAGGAFF.

This clone appeared a single time. The chain combines TRBV6-5 with TRBJ2-3; 8 bases match TRBD2. The CDR3 has 16 residues. Trimming took 0 bases from V and 6 from J; bases not matched to a gene: 8. Germline CDR1 reads MNHEY; CDR2 reads SVGAGI. The CDR3 loop reads CASSYSRGGQGDTQYF. DNA for the CDR3: TGTGCCAGCAGTTACTCTCGCGGGGGGCAGGGGGATACGCAGTATTTT.

The rearrangement links TRBV21-1 to TRBJ1-2. TRBV21-1 is annotated as a pseudogene. This CDR3 has 13 amino acids. This CDR3 reads CASIRGAVYGYTF. The CDR3 DNA follows: TGTGCCAGCATCCGGGGGGCGGTCTATGGCTACACCTTC.

The V and J genes are TRBV7-2 and TRBJ2-7, with D hard to call. The CDR3 totals 14 residues. V shed 2 bases and J shed 0 bases, with 8 bases lying between them. Germline V gives CDR1 SGHTA, CDR2 FQGNSA. For the CDR3, the DNA is TGTGCCAGCAGCTTATTGGGCACCTCCTACGAGCAGTACTTC. Amino acids: CASSLLGTSYEQYF.

The chain couples TRBV4-1 to TRBJ2-7; TRBD1 agrees at 9 bases. Germline loops: CDR1 MGHRA, CDR2 YSYEKL. The length of the CDR3 is 15 residues. V lost 3 bases, J lost 5 bases, and 8 bases stayed unmatched. CDR3 protein: CASSQEPGQGNEQYF. The DNA for the CDR3 is TGCGCCAGCAGCCAGGAGCCGGGACAGGGAAACGAGCAGTACTTC.

This rearrangement joins TRBV18 to TRBJ1-2; TRBD1 might be the D (5 bases). Trimming took 4 bases from V and 8 from J, leaving 17 bases between them. Looked up from germline, CDR1 is KGHSH and CDR2 is LQKENI. This CDR3 has 14 residues. The CDR3 spells CASSLPDVRGGYTF. The CDR3, as DNA: TGTGCCAGCTCACTTCCGGACGTTCGGGGCGGCTACACCTTC.

The gene calls are TRBV6-4 and TRBJ2-7; 7 bases match TRBD1. CDR3 length equals 18 residues. Per the germline V gene, CDR1 is MRHNA and CDR2 is SNTAGT. With V trimmed by 9 bases and J by 1 base, 21 bases remained unmatched. For the CDR3, the DNA is TGTGCCAGGCACCCCCCTCACCGTTTCGGACAGGAATCCTACGAGCAGTACTTC. Encoded protein: CARHPPHRFGQESYEQYF.